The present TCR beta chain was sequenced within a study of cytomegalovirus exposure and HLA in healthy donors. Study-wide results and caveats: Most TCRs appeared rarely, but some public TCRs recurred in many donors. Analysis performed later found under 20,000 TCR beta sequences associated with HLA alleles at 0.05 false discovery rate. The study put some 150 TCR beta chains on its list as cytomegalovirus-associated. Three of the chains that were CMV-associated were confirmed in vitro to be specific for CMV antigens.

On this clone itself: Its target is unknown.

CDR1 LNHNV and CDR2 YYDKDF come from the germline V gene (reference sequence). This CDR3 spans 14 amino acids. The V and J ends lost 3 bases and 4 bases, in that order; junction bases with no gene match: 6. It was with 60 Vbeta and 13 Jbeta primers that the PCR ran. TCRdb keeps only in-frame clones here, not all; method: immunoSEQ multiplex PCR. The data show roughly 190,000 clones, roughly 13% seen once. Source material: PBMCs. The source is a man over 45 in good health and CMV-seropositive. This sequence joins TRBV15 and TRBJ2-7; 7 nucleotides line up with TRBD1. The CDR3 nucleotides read TGTGCCACCAGCAGTCTCAGGGGGAAATACGAGCAGTACTTC. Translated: CATSSLRGKYEQYF.